Listed below are T cell receptor beta chains from one sample, sequenced in a study of blood T cell repertoires in COVID-19. The assay was immunoSEQ multiplex PCR, and TCRdb's table has in-frame clones only and misses some. This sample has around 170,000 clones, with roughly 87% found just once. Sequencing was carried out using PBMCs or T cells enriched from blood (not recorded which). The receptors were gathered from a woman between 50 and 59 years old who had recovered from COVID-19. CDR3s include the opening cysteine and the closing phenylalanine or tryptophan. The D gene is left open where the match is weak. The listing skips clone size in some rows; elsewhere it reads once, few, many or a size class.

d_call: TRBD1
j_call: TRBJ2-2
v_call: TRBV24-1
clone_size: .
cdr3_nt: TGTGCCACCAGTGCCCTATCGACAGGGGCCGACACCGGGGAGCTGTTTTTT
cdr3_aa: CATSALSTGADTGELFF

d_call: .
j_call: TRBJ2-7
v_call: TRBV2
clone_size: .
cdr3_nt: TGTGCCAGCAGCCACGGGCAGACTAGGCGCGAGCAGTACTTC
cdr3_aa: CASSHGQTRREQYF

d_call: TRBD1
j_call: TRBJ1-4
v_call: TRBV7-8
clone_size: .
cdr3_nt: TGTGCCAGCAGCCCCCGATCGGCAGGGGGCCCTAATGAAAAACTGTTTTTT
cdr3_aa: CASSPRSAGGPNEKLFF

d_call: .
j_call: TRBJ1-4
v_call: TRBV6-5
clone_size: .
cdr3_nt: TGTGCCAGCAGTTACTCCAGGGATCGGGAAAAACTGTTTTTT
cdr3_aa: CASSYSRDREKLFF

d_call: TRBD1
j_call: TRBJ2-1
v_call: TRBV11-3
clone_size: once
cdr3_nt: TGTGCCAGCAGCCCAAGGACAGGGCAAAACTACAATGAGCAGTTCTTC
cdr3_aa: CASSPRTGQNYNEQFF

d_call: TRBD1
j_call: TRBJ1-4
v_call: TRBV2
clone_size: .
cdr3_nt: TGTGCCAGCAGGATAGACAGGGGAAATGAAAAACTGTTTTTT
cdr3_aa: CASRIDRGNEKLFF

d_call: .
j_call: TRBJ1-2
v_call: TRBV28
clone_size: once
cdr3_nt: TGTGCCAGCAGTTTGGCCTCTCCGGGCTACACCTTC
cdr3_aa: CASSLASPGYTF

d_call: .
j_call: TRBJ2-3
v_call: TRBV5-1
clone_size: .
cdr3_nt: TGCGCCAGCAGCTTGACAGGAGTCAGCGCAGATACGCAGTATTTT
cdr3_aa: CASSLTGVSADTQYF

d_call: TRBD1
j_call: TRBJ1-2
v_call: TRBV19
clone_size: .
cdr3_nt: TGTGCCAGTAGTCCTTGGACAGGGGGCGTCGATGGCTACACCTTC
cdr3_aa: CASSPWTGGVDGYTF

d_call: TRBD1
j_call: TRBJ2-7
v_call: TRBV30
clone_size: .
cdr3_nt: TGTGCCTGGAGTGCCGCCGACAGGGCAAACGAGCAGTACTTC
cdr3_aa: CAWSAADRANEQYF

d_call: .
j_call: TRBJ1-1
v_call: TRBV27
clone_size: .
cdr3_nt: TGTGCCAGCAGTTCCGGGGGAACTGAAGCTTTCTTT
cdr3_aa: CASSSGGTEAFF

d_call: TRBD1
j_call: TRBJ1-1
v_call: TRBV27
clone_size: .
cdr3_nt: TGTGCCAGCAGGCGAGGGGGCGCAGGTAACACTGAAGCTTTCTTT
cdr3_aa: CASRRGGAGNTEAFF

d_call: .
j_call: TRBJ1-5
v_call: TRBV5-4
clone_size: .
cdr3_nt: TGTGCCAGCAGCTTGGGGGGCGTGACCAATCAGCCCCAGCATTTT
cdr3_aa: CASSLGGVTNQPQHF

d_call: TRBD2
j_call: TRBJ2-1
v_call: TRBV7-2
clone_size: .
cdr3_nt: TGTGCCAGCAGCCCCGGGGGGAAAAATAATGAGCAGTTCTTC
cdr3_aa: CASSPGGKNNEQFF

d_call: .
j_call: TRBJ2-5
v_call: TRBV10-2
clone_size: .
cdr3_nt: TGCGCCAGCAGTGAGGCTAGTAGAGAGACCCAGTACTTC
cdr3_aa: CASSEASRETQYF

d_call: TRBD1
j_call: TRBJ1-2
v_call: TRBV19
clone_size: once
cdr3_nt: TGTGCCAGTAGTTCAGACAGGGAAGTAGGTGGCTACACCTTC
cdr3_aa: CASSSDREVGGYTF

d_call: TRBD2
j_call: TRBJ2-1
v_call: TRBV11-2
clone_size: .
cdr3_nt: TGTGCCAGCAGCTCCCGACTAGCGGGAGCTCGGCAGTTCTTC
cdr3_aa: CASSSRLAGARQFF

d_call: .
j_call: TRBJ1-6
v_call: TRBV30
clone_size: .
cdr3_nt: TGTGCCTGGAGTGTAGGCAGGGTGGACTCACCCCTCCACTTT
cdr3_aa: CAWSVGRVDSPLHF

d_call: TRBD1
j_call: TRBJ1-2
v_call: TRBV9
clone_size: .
cdr3_nt: TGTGCCAGCAGCACCCGGGGACAGGGTGATTATGGCTACACCTTC
cdr3_aa: CASSTRGQGDYGYTF

d_call: TRBD2
j_call: TRBJ2-7
v_call: TRBV5-1
clone_size: .
cdr3_nt: TGCGCCAGCAGCTCGAGGACTAGCGGGAAGCTTTCCTACGAGCAGTACTTC
cdr3_aa: CASSSRTSGKLSYEQYF

d_call: TRBD2
j_call: TRBJ2-3
v_call: TRBV7-6
clone_size: .
cdr3_nt: TGTGCCAGCAGCTTACAAACCCTGACTAGCACAGTCACAGATACGCAGTATTTT
cdr3_aa: CASSLQTLTSTVTDTQYF

d_call: .
j_call: TRBJ2-1
v_call: TRBV6-5
clone_size: .
cdr3_nt: TGTGCCAGCAGTTACGAGGGGGCGGAGGGGAATGAGCAGTTCTTC
cdr3_aa: CASSYEGAEGNEQFF

d_call: .
j_call: TRBJ2-2
v_call: TRBV13
clone_size: .
cdr3_nt: TGTGCCAGCAGCTCCGACAGAAACACCGGGGAGCTGTTTTTT
cdr3_aa: CASSSDRNTGELFF

d_call: TRBD2
j_call: TRBJ2-2
v_call: TRBV5-4
clone_size: .
cdr3_nt: TGTGCCAGCAGCTTGCAAATTTTAGCGGGAGTGGGCGGGGAGCTGTTTTTT
cdr3_aa: CASSLQILAGVGGELFF

d_call: .
j_call: TRBJ1-5
v_call: TRBV18
clone_size: .
cdr3_nt: TGTGCCAGCGCCTGGGGAGAAAATCAGCCCCAGCATTTT
cdr3_aa: CASAWGENQPQHF